These 23 T cell receptor beta chains originate from one sample sequenced in a study of T cell responses to AZD1222 COVID-19 vaccine. TCRdb keeps only in-frame clones here, not all; method: immunoSEQ multiplex PCR. The sample holds about 130,000 clones, approximately 93% seen once. The specimen was peripheral blood, collected on day 0 of AZD1222 vaccination. The receptors shown here come from an adult in good health.

V and J are TRBV6-2 or TRBV6-3 and TRBJ2-7, with 8 bases that match TRBD1. This CDR3 region has 15 residues. After removal of 6 bases from V and 3 bases from J, the junction contained 10 bases not matched to a gene. Germline loops: CDR1 MNHEY, CDR2 SVGEGT. The CDR3 protein is CASRPYTGGSYEQYF. The CDR3 DNA is TGTGCCAGCAGACCTTACACAGGGGGTAGCTACGAGCAGTACTTC.

V and J are TRBV28 and TRBJ2-7; no clear D gene. The V gene's germline CDR1 is MDHEN and CDR2 SYDVKM. V lost 6 bases and J lost 2, with 17 bases in between. The CDR3 totals 15 residues. The CDR3 sequence is CASRGSRNFPYEQYF. For the CDR3, the DNA is TGTGCCAGCAGGGGGTCCCGGAACTTTCCCTACGAGCAGTACTTC.

V usage is TRBV6-5 and J usage is TRBJ2-5; TRBD2 aligns across 8 bases. This CDR3 has 15 amino acids. Germline V gene sequence: CDR1 MNHEY, CDR2 SVGAGI. V lost 0 bases to trimming and J lost 5 bases; unmatched junction nucleotides: 5. The CDR3 coding sequence is TGTGCCAGCAGTTACTCTAGCGGGACTCCGGAGACCCAGTACTTC. Translating gives CASSYSSGTPETQYF.

V gene TRBV30 combines with J gene TRBJ2-2; D is possibly TRBD2 (6 bases). Trimming shortened V by 4 bases and J by 3 bases, and 12 bases separated the two germline ends. There are 14 residues in the CDR3. Germline loops: CDR1 GTSNPN, CDR2 SVGIG (reference sequence). The CDR3 loop reads CAWIRGTYTGELFF. The CDR3, as DNA: TGTGCCTGGATTCGTGGGACTTACACCGGGGAGCTGTTTTTT.

The CDR3 is CASSQGPRWEQYF. CDR3 sequence (DNA): TGTGCCAGCAGTCAGGGCCCAAGGTGGGAGCAGTACTTC. The chain joins TRBV6-5 to TRBJ2-7; TRBD1 is a possible D gene (5 bases). The ends were cut back, 5 bases at V and 7 bases at J, with 15 bases in the middle. Per germline, CDR1 MNHEY and CDR2 SVGAGI. The CDR3 length is 13 residues.

The V and J genes are TRBV28 and TRBJ1-1, with D hard to call. Trimming left V 1 base short and J 3 bases short, with 6 bases between. This CDR3 spans 13 amino acids. Germline V gene sequence: CDR1 MDHEN, CDR2 SYDVKM. The CDR3 here is CASSLFRHTEAFF. The CDR3 DNA sequence: TGTGCCAGCAGTTTATTTCGACACACTGAAGCTTTCTTT. The entire variable domain, with the rest obtained from reference TRBV28 and TRBJ1-1, is as follows: DVKVTQSSRYLVKRTGEKVFLECVQDMDHENMFWYRQDPGLGLRLIYFSYDVKMKEKGDIPEGYSVSREKKERFSLILESASTNQTSMYLCASSLFRHTEAFFGQGTRLTVV.

The chain has TRBV11-2 and TRBJ1-1, with D maybe TRBD1 (6 bases). The CDR3 runs to 16 residues. The germline gives CDR1 SGHAT, CDR2 FQNNGV. The V end was cut by 4 bases, the J end by 4 bases, with 19 bases between. In DNA, the CDR3 is TGTGCCAGCAGCTCAAAGGGGGGGTTAGGGAGCACTGAAGCTTTCTTT. It is translated as CASSSKGGLGSTEAFF.

CDR3 sequence: CAITAAGQGGSDEQYF. The DNA of the CDR3 is TGTGCCATCACCGCCGCGGGACAGGGGGGATCGGACGAGCAGTACTTC. The chain links TRBV10-3 to TRBJ2-7; 11 nucleotides match TRBD1. CDR3 size: 16 residues. Germline assignment: CDR1 ENHRY and CDR2 SYGVKD. With V trimmed by 7 bases and J by 5 bases, 13 bases remained unmatched.

The rearrangement joins TRBV28 to TRBJ1-5; 7 nucleotides align to TRBD1. The CDR3 is 17 residues long. V trimming: 6 bases; J trimming: 3 bases; junction bases outside the gene matches: 14. Germline CDR1 and CDR2: MDHEN and SYDVKM. In nucleotides, the CDR3 is TGTGCCAGCAGACGCGGGACAGCATGGAGGACCAATCAGCCCCAGCATTTT. This encodes CASRRGTAWRTNQPQHF.

This chain connects TRBV7-2 to TRBJ2-2; the D is unclear. Germline V gene lookup returns CDR1 SGHTA and CDR2 FQGNSA. The CDR3 consists of 15 residues. Trimming removed 2 bases at V and 0 bases at J, with 7 bases between. For the CDR3, the DNA is TGTGCCAGCAGCTTATCTGCAGCGAACACCGGGGAGCTGTTTTTT. Translating gives CASSLSAANTGELFF.

The rearrangement links TRBV24-1 to TRBJ1-2, with TRBD1 identical over 10 bases. V lost 2 bases, J lost 6 bases, and 2 bases stayed unmatched. The CDR3 sequence is 14 residues long. Germline values: CDR1 KGHDR, CDR2 SFDVKD. This chain's CDR3 is CATSDWDRGDGYTF. Written as DNA, the CDR3 is TGTGCCACCAGTGATTGGGACAGGGGCGATGGCTACACCTTC.

V gene TRBV5-8 combines with J gene TRBJ1-5; perhaps TRBD1 as D (6 bases). The length of the CDR3 is 15 residues. V was pared by 0 bases and J by 6 bases, with 13 bases between. Germline lookup yields CDR1 SGHTS and CDR2 YDEGEE. The CDR3 reads CASSLEGGAGQPQHF. The CDR3 bases are TGTGCCAGCAGCTTGGAGGGGGGCGCGGGTCAGCCCCAGCATTTT.

The chain uses TRBV29-1 and TRBJ1-1; D unresolved. Trimming cost V 0 bases and J 0 bases, with 2 bases left between them. This CDR3 is 12 amino acids long. CDR1 is SQVTM, CDR2 ANQGSEA, per germline. CDR3 in amino acids: CSVEDLNTEAFF. CDR3 nucleotides: TGCAGCGTTGAAGATCTGAACACTGAAGCTTTCTTT. Looking up the rest from reference TRBV29-1 and TRBJ1-1 gives the full variable domain: SAVISQKPSRDICQRGTSLTIQCQVDSQVTMMFWYRQQPGQSLTLIATANQGSEATYESGFVIDKFPISRPNLTFSTLTVSNMSPEDSSIYLCSVEDLNTEAFFGQGTRLTVV.

This chain connects TRBV27 to TRBJ2-7; 11 nucleotides match TRBD2. Germline CDR1 MNHEY, CDR2 SMNVEV (reference sequence). The V gene end was trimmed by 1 base and the J gene end by 4 bases; junction bases not matched to a gene: 3. The CDR3 spans 15 residues. DNA for the CDR3: TGTGCCAGCAGTTTATTGGGACTAGCGGTGTACGAGCAGTACTTC. Its protein product is CASSLLGLAVYEQYF.

V is TRBV6-2 or TRBV6-3 and J is TRBJ1-1; D is unresolved. In germline, CDR1 is MNHEY, CDR2 SVGEGT. Trimming cost V 2 bases and J 0 bases, with 7 bases left between them. The CDR3 sequence is 14 residues long. CDR3 nucleotides: TGTGCCAGCAGTTACGCCAGCATGAACACTGAAGCTTTCTTT. Its protein product is CASSYASMNTEAFF.

The gene calls are TRBV3-1 (or the pseudogene TRBV3-2) and TRBJ2-1; tentative D call: TRBD2 (6 bases). The germline gives CDR1 LGHDT, CDR2 YNNKEL (reference sequence). The V end was cut by 4 bases, the J end by 8 bases, with 18 bases between. CDR3 size: 15 residues. The CDR3 loop is CASSPERERSYEQFF. In nucleotides, the CDR3 is TGTGCCAGCAGCCCCGAACGGGAGAGGAGCTATGAGCAGTTCTTC.

The chain joins TRBV9 to TRBJ1-3; D is unresolved. This CDR3 comprises 15 residues. The germline V and J ends were trimmed by 0 bases and 3 bases, with 10 bases remaining between them. Germline lookup yields CDR1 SGDLS and CDR2 YYNGEE. The CDR3 DNA reads as TGTGCCAGCAGCGTAGTCGGGCGCCTTGGAAACACCATATATTTT. Its translation is CASSVVGRLGNTIYF.

Here the CDR3 reads CASKLTASGNTIYF. The CDR3 bases are TGTGCCAGCAAGCTCACAGCCTCTGGAAACACCATATATTTT. This chain uses TRBV2 with TRBJ1-3; no definite D call. Trimming shortened V by 7 bases and J by 0 bases, and 10 bases separated the two germline ends. The germline V gene has CDR1 SNHLY and CDR2 FYNNEI. This CDR3 spans 14 amino acids.

The rearrangement uses TRBV6-5 and TRBJ2-1, with D uncertain. The CDR3 totals 13 residues. Germline loops: CDR1 MNHEY, CDR2 SVGAGI. V lost 5 bases, J lost 1 base, and 6 bases lay in between. The CDR3 sequence is CASSTTSYNEQFF. In DNA, the CDR3 is TGTGCCAGCAGTACCACATCCTACAATGAGCAGTTCTTC.

This clone was counted a single time. This sequence joins TRBV18 and TRBJ1-2; possible D gene TRBD1, 5 bases. The V gene's germline CDR1 is KGHSH and CDR2 LQKENI. The CDR3 consists of 13 residues. The V end lost 4 bases, the J end lost 4 bases, and 10 bases lay between the germline ends. CDR3 sequence reads: CASSLQEIYGYTF. The CDR3 nucleotides are TGTGCCAGCTCACTACAGGAGATCTATGGCTACACCTTC.

This clone was seen a handful of times. The chain joins TRBV7-9 to TRBJ1-3, with D uncertain. CDR1 and CDR2 (germline): SEHNR, FQNEAQ (reference sequence). V was cut by 1 base and J by 1 base, with 11 bases left in between. The CDR3 loop spans 16 amino acids. The CDR3 DNA reads TGTGCCAGCAGCTTAGGAGGGCTGCTTTCTGGAAACACCATATATTTT. It translates to CASSLGGLLSGNTIYF. Full variable domain (missing parts from reference TRBV7-9 and TRBJ1-3): DTGVSQNPRHKITKRGQNVTFRCDPISEHNRLYWYRQTLGQGPEFLTYFQNEAQLEKSRLLSDRFSAERPKGSFSTLEIQRTEQGDSAMYLCASSLGGLLSGNTIYFGEGSWLTVV.

This clone was detected a few times. The chain links TRBV19 to TRBJ2-2; D call uncertain. The CDR3 runs to 17 residues. The V gene lost 7 bases and the J gene lost 3 bases, with 21 bases spanning the gap. Germline V gene lookup returns CDR1 LNHDA and CDR2 SQIVND (reference sequence). For the CDR3, the DNA is TGTGCCAGTACCCTGGGATCCCCCCACGGATACACCGGGGAGCTGTTTTTT. This sequence encodes CASTLGSPHGYTGELFF.

This chain links TRBV28 with TRBJ2-7; the match to TRBD2 covers 7 bases. The ends lost 2 bases at V and 10 bases at J; junction bases unmatched: 11. This CDR3 region has 14 residues. Germline assignment: CDR1 MDHEN and CDR2 SYDVKM. CDR3 sequence (DNA): TGTGCCAGCAGTTTAAGCGGGACTGGTGTTCGACAGTACTTC. This encodes CASSLSGTGVRQYF.